This TCR beta chain was retrieved from a study of blood T cells in healthy people across ages. CDR1 is SNHLY, CDR2 FYNNEI, per germline. The CDR3 contains 15 residues. The V gene lost 4 bases and the J gene lost 3 bases, with 13 bases spanning the gap. This clonotype occurred a few times. A second PCR, run for about 7 to 12 cycles, used a sample-barcoded 5' primer plus a J-beta primer mix. TCRdb itself ran the 5' RACE reads through MiXCR, one entry per CDR3 protein. Of 790,000 or so distinct CDR3 sequences detected, about 42% appear once; the ten largest clones hold approximately 18%. This sequence was found in an older man in good health. The gene calls are TRBV2 and TRBJ2-4, with D tentatively TRBD1 (5 bases). Input material: blood. The CDR3 here is CASSVSQGNKNIQYF. The CDR3 bases are TGTGCCAGCAGTGTGAGTCAGGGCAACAAAAACATTCAGTACTTC.